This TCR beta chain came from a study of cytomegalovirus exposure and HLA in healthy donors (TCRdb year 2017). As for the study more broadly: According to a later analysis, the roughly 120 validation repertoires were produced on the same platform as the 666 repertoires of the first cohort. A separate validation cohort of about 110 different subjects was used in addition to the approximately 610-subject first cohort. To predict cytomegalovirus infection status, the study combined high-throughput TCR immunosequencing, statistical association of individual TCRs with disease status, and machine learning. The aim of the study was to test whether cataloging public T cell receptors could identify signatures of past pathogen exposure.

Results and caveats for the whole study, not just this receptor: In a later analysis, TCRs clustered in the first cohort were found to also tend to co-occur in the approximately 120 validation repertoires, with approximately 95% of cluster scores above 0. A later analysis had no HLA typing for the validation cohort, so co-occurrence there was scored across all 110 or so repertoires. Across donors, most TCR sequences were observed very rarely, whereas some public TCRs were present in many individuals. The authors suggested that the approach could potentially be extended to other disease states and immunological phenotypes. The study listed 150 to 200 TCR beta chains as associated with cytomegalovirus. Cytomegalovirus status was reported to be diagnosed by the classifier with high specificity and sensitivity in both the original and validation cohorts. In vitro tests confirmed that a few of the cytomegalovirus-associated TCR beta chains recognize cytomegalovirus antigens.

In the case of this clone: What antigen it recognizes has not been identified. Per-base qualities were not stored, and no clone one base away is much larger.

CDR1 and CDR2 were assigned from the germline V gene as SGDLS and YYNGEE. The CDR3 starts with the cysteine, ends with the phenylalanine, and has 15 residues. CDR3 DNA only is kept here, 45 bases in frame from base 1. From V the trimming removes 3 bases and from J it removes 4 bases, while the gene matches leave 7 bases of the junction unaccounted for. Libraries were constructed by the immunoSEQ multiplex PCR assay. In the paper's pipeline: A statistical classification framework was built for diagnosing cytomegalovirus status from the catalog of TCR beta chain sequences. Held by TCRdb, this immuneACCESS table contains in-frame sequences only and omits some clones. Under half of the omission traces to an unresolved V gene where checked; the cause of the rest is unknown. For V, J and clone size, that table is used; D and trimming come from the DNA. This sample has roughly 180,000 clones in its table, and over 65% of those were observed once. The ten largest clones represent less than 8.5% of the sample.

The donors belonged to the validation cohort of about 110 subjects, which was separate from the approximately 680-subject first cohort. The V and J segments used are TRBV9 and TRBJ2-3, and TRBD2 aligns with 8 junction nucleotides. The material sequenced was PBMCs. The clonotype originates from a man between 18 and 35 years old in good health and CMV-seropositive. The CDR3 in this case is CASSASGRGADTQYF. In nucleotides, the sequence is TGTGCCAGCAGCGCGAGCGGGAGAGGAGCAGATACGCAGTATTTT.